A selection of T cell receptor beta chains follows, all from one sample in a study of shared clonotypes between healthy human individuals. Profiled with immunoSEQ multiplex PCR; TCRdb holds only in-frame clones, not every one. The repertoire includes about 1 million clones, about 80% of them detected once, and less than 1.5% sits in the top ten. The sample was memory CD4+ T cells sorted from blood. These receptors all come from a man between 18 and 29 years old in good health. Both conserved end residues are trimmed from each CDR3.

>TRBJ2-7|TRBV18
ASSSTGTSSYEQY
>TRBJ2-2|TRBV10-3
AISEGTGTAGELF
>TRBJ2-5|TRBV25-1
ASSGGGGGQETQY
>TRBJ2-7|TRBV4-1
ASSQGIARLPYEQY
>TRBJ2-3|TRBV10-1
ASSQSLRDTQY
>TRBJ2-7|TRBV2
ASKERGAPIYEQY
>TRBJ1-2|TRBV7-6
ASSLAGSLYGYT
>TRBJ1-2|TRBV14
ASSQEFLRGGYT
>TRBJ1-1|TRBV5-1
ASSSSGFGTEAF
>TRBJ1-2|TRBV28
ASSFDLVTRDYGYT
>TRBJ1-2|TRBV10-3
AIRGSRQGVDGYT
>TRBJ2-7|TRBV15
ATSSKREGSYEQY
>TRBJ2-3|TRBV5-1
ASSLGLEGAIDTQY
>TRBJ2-7|TRBV7-2
ASSLVFTPGVYEQY
>TRBJ1-1|TRBV29-1
SADRGRATEAF
>TRBJ2-5|TRBV29-1
SVGEPQETQY
>TRBJ1-5|TRBV6-5
ASSYRDNQPQH
>TRBJ1-2|TRBV2
ASRGQGFDGYT
>TRBJ1-2|TRBV5-1
ASSLQGGSNYGYT
>TRBJ2-5|TRBV10-3
ATRQGQETQY
>TRBJ2-7|TRBV7-2
ASAWDGTNSYEQY
>TRBJ2-7|TRBV7-2
ASSSASGYEQY
>TRBJ2-3|TRBV10-3
ATGQGPTDTQY
>TRBJ1-1|TRBV29-1
SVLRSDNTEAF
>TRBJ2-7|TRBV27
ASSRDRGRYEQY
>TRBJ1-5|TRBV9
ASSVGRDSNQPQH
>TRBJ1-3|TRBV2
ASSPEAVSGGNTIY
>TRBJ2-1|TRBV5-1
ASSLEAAKVNEQF
>TRBJ2-3|TRBV9
ASSVDAQGDTQY
>TRBJ1-1|TRBV6-5
ASSYPPDSLNTEAF
>TRBJ1-5|TRBV28
ASSPSGTGTAYSNQPQH
>TRBJ2-1|TRBV4-2
ASSQGLADNEQF
>TRBJ1-5|TRBV5-5
ASSLGVGNQPQH
>TRBJ2-7|TRBV10-3
AISEAGTGYEQY
>TRBJ2-7|TRBV4-1
ASSQPGTTIYEQY
>TRBJ2-6|TRBV4-1
ASSQASRGSGANVLT
>TRBJ1-1|TRBV5-4
ASSLDLLNTEAF
>TRBJ2-1|TRBV5-6
ASSRLAGRNEQF
>TRBJ2-7|TRBV7-3
ASSLMGRASEQY
>TRBJ2-7|TRBV30
AWTTTGTSGVYEQY
>TRBJ2-7|TRBV9
ASSGQDRGGHSSGTSGQDEQY
>TRBJ2-5|TRBV20-1
SASDETQY
>TRBJ2-7|TRBV10-3
AIRGGTATFEQY
>TRBJ2-3|TRBV7-2
ASSRGGAEDTQY
>TRBJ2-3|TRBV7-2
ASSPDWRADTQY
>TRBJ1-4|TRBV2
ASSEDRSGVGEKLF
>TRBJ1-1|TRBV10-1
ASSESGLNTEAF
>TRBJ2-4|TRBV7-9
ASSSSRNIQY
>TRBJ1-3|TRBV15
ATSRDRPGNTIY
>TRBJ2-2|TRBV4-2
ASSQDGGAQTGELF
>TRBJ2-3|TRBV12-2
ASRLLSPSGRSHTQY
>TRBJ2-1|TRBV11-2
ASSTGGVLYNEQF
>TRBJ1-2|TRBV19
ASSLYGAGFSGYT
>TRBJ2-3|TRBV5-1
ASSSYKGLEDTQY
>TRBJ2-4|TRBV21-1
ASSKALGTRGPNIQY
>TRBJ2-2|TRBV6-6
ASSYGWGPNTGELF
>TRBJ2-2|TRBV18
ASSPVRGSYRGTGELF